The present entry profiles one T cell receptor (beta chain) with its context. The cohort comprised adults aged 18 to 89 years residing in under 30 US areas. Which cohort a participant joined came from the clinical history participants gave. The data derive from a study of blood T cell repertoires in COVID-19. As for the study in general: Samples came from the United States, Italy and Spain, spanning acute and convalescent COVID-19.

Per the authors' pipeline: Nucleated cell number was recorded as an estimate derived from reference gene primer amplification. Assay: immunoSEQ multiplex PCR; the TCRdb copy retains only in-frame clones and omits some. V and J calls plus clone size are reproduced from that table; the DNA served to infer D and trimming. The sample contains nearly 350,000 clones, more than 75% of which appear only once. This receptor was taken from a woman between 25 and 40 years old who had recovered from COVID-19. What was sequenced was PBMCs or T cells enriched from blood (not recorded which).

The CDR3: CAWSAPGHLQETQYF. CDR3 sequence (DNA): TGTGCCTGGAGTGCTCCGGGACACCTACAAGAGACCCAGTACTTC. The chain uses TRBV30 and TRBJ2-5, with a possible D match to TRBD1 (6 bases). V dropped 1 base and J dropped 2 bases, with 14 bases sitting between them. CDR3 length: 15 amino acids. Germline V lookup: CDR1 GTSNPN, CDR2 SVGIG (reference sequence).